The rows below give T cell receptor beta chains drawn from one sample of a study of blood T cell repertoires in COVID-19. Sequencing used immunoSEQ multiplex PCR; TCRdb keeps in-frame clones, though not all of them. The sample consists of under 250,000 clones, just over 90% of them appearing once. Input material: peripheral blood. The origin of the receptors is a man between 25 and 39 years old with acute or convalescent COVID-19. Both conserved end residues are part of each CDR3. The order of the fields is V gene, J gene, D gene, clone size, CDR3 protein, CDR3 DNA. The D gene is left open where the match is weak. Size tells how often a clone was seen (once, few, many) or the class of an expanded clone, and some rows leave it out.

V: TRBV3-1/TRBV3-2
J: TRBJ1-6
D: -
size: -
CDR3: CASSGGDGLFSPLHF
DNA: TGTGCCAGCAGTGGGGGGGACGGTCTTTTCTCACCCCTCCACTTT

V: TRBV10-2
J: TRBJ2-7
D: -
size: -
CDR3: CASSVTGPGPEQYF
DNA: TGCGCCAGCAGTGTGACAGGACCGGGACCCGAGCAGTACTTC

V: TRBV5-1
J: TRBJ1-4
D: -
size: -
CDR3: CASSPWGRTDEKLFF
DNA: TGCGCCAGCAGCCCCTGGGGTAGGACTGATGAAAAACTGTTTTTT

V: TRBV7-2
J: TRBJ2-7
D: TRBD2
size: -
CDR3: CASSLVFPAGGDYEQYF
DNA: TGTGCCAGCAGCTTAGTATTCCCAGCGGGAGGGGACTACGAGCAGTACTTC

V: TRBV7-9
J: TRBJ2-7
D: -
size: -
CDR3: CASSLPDEQYF
DNA: TGTGCCAGCAGCTTACCCGACGAGCAGTACTTC

V: TRBV5-4
J: TRBJ1-1
D: -
size: -
CDR3: CASSSPGLAAFF
DNA: TGTGCCAGCAGCTCTCCGGGGTTGGCAGCTTTCTTT

V: TRBV7-6
J: TRBJ2-6
D: TRBD2
size: once
CDR3: CARSQREKLSGANVLTF
DNA: TGTGCGAGAAGCCAGCGGGAGAAACTATCTGGGGCCAACGTCCTGACTTTC

V: TRBV5-4
J: TRBJ2-5
D: -
size: -
CDR3: CASSLGQEQETQYF
DNA: TGTGCCAGCAGCTTGGGCCAGGAACAAGAGACCCAGTACTTC

V: TRBV19
J: TRBJ2-1
D: -
size: -
CDR3: CATSRGYNEQFF
DNA: TGTGCCACCAGCAGGGGTTACAATGAGCAGTTCTTC

V: TRBV18
J: TRBJ2-3
D: -
size: -
CDR3: CASSPPTARSTDTQYF
DNA: TGTGCCAGCTCACCACCGACCGCTAGGTCCACAGATACGCAGTATTTT

V: TRBV5-1
J: TRBJ2-7
D: TRBD2
size: -
CDR3: CASSVTGGIEQYF
DNA: TGCGCCAGCTCAGTAACCGGGGGGATCGAGCAGTACTTC

V: TRBV3-1/TRBV3-2
J: TRBJ2-5
D: -
size: -
CDR3: CASSHRTRRSSGETQYF
DNA: TGTGCCAGCAGCCATAGAACAAGGCGAAGCTCGGGAGAGACCCAGTACTTC

V: TRBV3-1/TRBV3-2
J: TRBJ1-6
D: -
size: once
CDR3: CASSPTRSPLHF
DNA: TGTGCCAGCAGCCCCACAAGATCACCCCTCCACTTT

V: TRBV30
J: TRBJ1-1
D: -
size: -
CDR3: CAGESWAAVLNTEAFF
DNA: TGTGCCGGGGAGAGTTGGGCAGCCGTCCTCAACACTGAAGCTTTCTTT

V: TRBV18
J: TRBJ2-7
D: -
size: -
CDR3: CASSPTGYGSYEQYF
DNA: TGTGCCAGCTCACCAACAGGGTATGGGTCCTACGAGCAGTACTTC

V: TRBV3-1/TRBV3-2
J: TRBJ2-7
D: TRBD2
size: -
CDR3: CASSQVAGGYEQYF
DNA: TGTGCCAGCAGCCAAGTGGCGGGAGGGTACGAGCAGTACTTC

V: TRBV15
J: TRBJ1-2
D: -
size: few
CDR3: CATSSISLDGYTF
DNA: TGTGCCACCAGCAGTATCTCTCTAGATGGCTACACCTTC

V: TRBV6-5
J: TRBJ1-6
D: TRBD1
size: once
CDR3: CAGRSGGPNSPLHF
DNA: TGTGCCGGACGATCAGGGGGACCTAATTCACCCCTCCACTTT

V: TRBV7-2
J: TRBJ2-1
D: -
size: -
CDR3: CATRATTFSYNEQFF
DNA: TGTGCCACCCGAGCGACTACCTTCTCCTACAATGAGCAGTTCTTC

V: TRBV15
J: TRBJ2-3
D: TRBD1
size: -
CDR3: CATTKDRGLKEQYF
DNA: TGTGCCACCACCAAGGACAGGGGGCTGAAGGAGCAGTATTTT

V: TRBV10-3
J: TRBJ2-7
D: TRBD2
size: -
CDR3: CAISEKAGESYEQYF
DNA: TGTGCCATCAGTGAGAAGGCGGGAGAGTCCTACGAGCAGTACTTC

V: TRBV30
J: TRBJ1-2
D: TRBD1
size: -
CDR3: CAWEQGAYGYTF
DNA: TGTGCCTGGGAGCAGGGGGCTTATGGCTACACCTTC

V: TRBV5-4
J: TRBJ2-1
D: -
size: once
CDR3: CASSPRGRETYNEQFF
DNA: TGTGCCAGCAGCCCCCGGGGGCGGGAGACCTACAATGAGCAGTTCTTC

V: TRBV2
J: TRBJ1-4
D: -
size: -
CDR3: CASSGFGGESEKLFF
DNA: TGTGCCAGCAGTGGTTTCGGAGGGGAAAGTGAAAAACTGTTTTTT

V: TRBV10-2
J: TRBJ1-3
D: -
size: once
CDR3: CASVSSAGNTIYF
DNA: TGCGCCAGCGTTTCTTCCGCTGGAAACACCATATATTTT

V: TRBV6-2/TRBV6-3
J: TRBJ1-1
D: TRBD1
size: once
CDR3: CASSRLPLGQYTEAFF
DNA: TGTGCCAGCAGCCGCCTGCCGTTGGGACAGTACACTGAAGCTTTCTTT

V: TRBV2
J: TRBJ2-1
D: TRBD2
size: -
CDR3: CASSVGGTSGYEQFF
DNA: TGTGCCAGCAGTGTTGGGGGGACTAGCGGCTATGAGCAGTTCTTC

V: TRBV27
J: TRBJ1-6
D: -
size: -
CDR3: CASSFISGTGNSPLHF
DNA: TGTGCCAGCAGCTTCATTTCCGGGACTGGGAATTCACCCCTCCACTTT

V: TRBV6-1
J: TRBJ2-1
D: TRBD2
size: -
CDR3: CASSGRSGSGNNEQFF
DNA: TGTGCCAGCAGTGGACGGAGCGGGAGTGGTAACAATGAGCAGTTCTTC

V: TRBV28
J: TRBJ2-5
D: -
size: -
CDR3: CASRPFTRETQYF
DNA: TGTGCCAGCAGGCCCTTCACTCGAGAGACCCAGTACTTC

V: TRBV5-8
J: TRBJ2-7
D: -
size: -
CDR3: CASSFRQGLLEQYF
DNA: TGTGCCAGCAGCTTTCGACAGGGACTCTTGGAGCAGTACTTC

V: TRBV6-1
J: TRBJ2-7
D: TRBD1
size: -
CDR3: CASSEAGTVWYEQYF
DNA: TGTGCCAGCAGTGAAGCGGGGACAGTTTGGTACGAGCAGTACTTC

V: TRBV7-3
J: TRBJ2-2
D: -
size: -
CDR3: CASSLNGRGTGELFF
DNA: TGTGCCAGCAGCTTAAACGGCAGGGGCACCGGGGAGCTGTTTTTT

V: TRBV6-5
J: TRBJ1-4
D: TRBD1
size: -
CDR3: CASVRDSINEKLFF
DNA: TGTGCCAGCGTAAGGGACAGCATTAATGAAAAACTGTTTTTT

V: TRBV5-1
J: TRBJ1-2
D: -
size: -
CDR3: CASSLNKIYGYTF
DNA: TGCGCCAGCAGCTTGAATAAAATCTATGGCTACACCTTC

V: TRBV7-9
J: TRBJ1-2
D: TRBD1
size: -
CDR3: CASSSGPGGGGYGYTF
DNA: TGTGCCAGCAGCTCGGGCCCAGGGGGCGGCGGCTATGGCTACACCTTC

V: TRBV10-3
J: TRBJ1-2
D: -
size: -
CDR3: CAISEPGSTQVDYGYTF
DNA: TGTGCCATCAGTGAGCCGGGATCCACCCAGGTGGACTATGGCTACACCTTC

V: TRBV20-1
J: TRBJ2-5
D: -
size: -
CDR3: CSASLRVETQYF
DNA: TGCAGTGCGAGTCTCAGGGTCGAGACCCAGTACTTC

V: TRBV3-1/TRBV3-2
J: TRBJ2-7
D: TRBD1
size: -
CDR3: CASRPGQGSYEQYF
DNA: TGTGCCAGCAGGCCGGGACAGGGCTCCTACGAGCAGTACTTC